This T cell receptor (beta chain) derives from a study of control samples from healthy donors and cancer patients (dated by TCRdb to 2020 to 2022). From cysteine to phenylalanine, the CDR3 is 16 amino acids long. Only the CDR3 part of the read is kept: 48 bases, read in frame from the first base. The germline V gene (reference sequence) provides CDR1 MNHEY and CDR2 SMNVEV. Cut back by 4 bases and 3 bases, the V and J ends lie 18 bases apart. Comment on this clone: Its target antigen remains unknown. The sample holds no much larger clone one base away, and base qualities are not on file.

Library construction relied on the immunoSEQ multiplex PCR assay. What TCRdb holds here is the immuneACCESS table cut down to in-frame rearrangements. Part of the clones is not present; checked against another copy, under half of the missing clones reflect an unresolved V gene, and the others are unexplained. The sample table holds 130,000 or so clones, of which around nine tenths were seen once. Over 6.5% of the sample rests with the top ten. Material: PBMCs. This clonotype was obtained from a man aged 50 to 59 with head and neck cancer. Recombination linked TRBV27 to TRBJ1-2; a tentative D call is TRBD1 (5 bases match). In nucleotides, the sequence is TGTGCCAGCAGTTCGTTGGGGGAGGGTCCCTACTATGGCTACACCTTC. This is translated as CASSSLGEGPYYGYTF.